The 2 T cell receptor beta chains listed next were all sequenced from one sample in a study of blood T cell repertoires in COVID-19. Profiling relied on immunoSEQ multiplex PCR, and the TCRdb table lists in-frame clones only, not all of them. There are over 150,000 clones in the sample; 78% occur only once, and under 2% lies in the top ten. The sample consisted of peripheral blood. These receptors all stem from a man older than 75 with acute or convalescent COVID-19.

V gene TRBV4-3 combines with J gene TRBJ2-7, with D unresolved. The CDR3 covers 14 residues. Trimming stripped 0 bases from V and 0 bases from J, with 6 bases between. Per the germline V gene, CDR1 is LGHNA and CDR2 is YSLEER. CDR3 bases: TGCGCCAGCAGCCAAGATACCAGCTCCTACGAGCAGTACTTC. It yields the protein CASSQDTSSYEQYF.

This clone has only a few counts. The V gene is TRBV5-1, the J gene TRBJ2-2; 9 nucleotides match TRBD1. This CDR3 contains 16 residues. With V trimmed by 1 base and J by 5 bases, 6 bases remained unmatched. Germline CDR1 and CDR2: SGHRS and YFSETQ. This CDR3 reads CASSLRTGAGTGELFF. CDR3 DNA sequence: TGCGCCAGCAGCTTGCGGACAGGGGCTGGGACCGGGGAGCTGTTTTTT.